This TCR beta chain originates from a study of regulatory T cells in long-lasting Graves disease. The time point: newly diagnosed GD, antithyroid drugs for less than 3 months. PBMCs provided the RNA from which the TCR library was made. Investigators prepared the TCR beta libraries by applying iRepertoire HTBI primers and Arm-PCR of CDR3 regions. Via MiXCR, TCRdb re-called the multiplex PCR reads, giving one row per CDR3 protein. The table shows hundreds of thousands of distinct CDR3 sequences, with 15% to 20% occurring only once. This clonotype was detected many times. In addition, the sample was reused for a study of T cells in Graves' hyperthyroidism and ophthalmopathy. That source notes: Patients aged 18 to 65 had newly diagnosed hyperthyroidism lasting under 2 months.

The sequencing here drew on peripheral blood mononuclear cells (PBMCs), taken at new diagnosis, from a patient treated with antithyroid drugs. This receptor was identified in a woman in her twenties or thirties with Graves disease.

This CDR3 is CAWSDRPRNSNQPQHF. Written as DNA, the CDR3 is TGTGCCTGGAGCGATAGACCAAGGAATTCCAATCAGCCCCAGCATTTT. The genes are TRBV30 and TRBJ1-5; D is undetermined. CDR3 length equals 16 residues. Per germline, CDR1 GTSNPN and CDR2 SVGIG (reference sequence). Trimming removed 3 bases at V and 3 bases at J, with 18 bases between.